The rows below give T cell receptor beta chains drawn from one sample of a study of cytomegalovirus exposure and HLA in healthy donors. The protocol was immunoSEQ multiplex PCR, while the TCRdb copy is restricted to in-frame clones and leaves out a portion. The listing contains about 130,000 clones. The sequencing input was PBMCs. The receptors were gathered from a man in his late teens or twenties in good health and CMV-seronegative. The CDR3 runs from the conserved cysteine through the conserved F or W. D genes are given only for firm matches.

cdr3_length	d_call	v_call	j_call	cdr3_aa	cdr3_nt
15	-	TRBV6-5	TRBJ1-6	CASSTHRVFGSPLHF	TGTGCCAGCAGTACCCACAGGGTTTTCGGTTCACCCCTCCACTTT
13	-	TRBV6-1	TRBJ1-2	CASSEVVLRGYTF	TGTGCCAGCAGTGAAGTAGTTCTGAGGGGCTACACCTTC
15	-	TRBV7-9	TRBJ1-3	CASSPEPDPGDTIYF	TGTGCCAGCAGCCCGGAACCGGACCCCGGGGACACCATATATTTT
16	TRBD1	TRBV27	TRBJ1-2	CASSLHPTGGNYGYTF	TGTGCCAGCAGTCTACACCCGACAGGGGGGAACTATGGCTACACCTTC
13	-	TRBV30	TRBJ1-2	CAWSVLEGGGYTF	TGTGCCTGGAGTGTACTCGAGGGCGGGGGCTACACCTTC
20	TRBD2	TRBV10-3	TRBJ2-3	CAISGQDITSGEQYTDTQYF	TGTGCCATCTCAGGGCAAGATATAACTAGCGGGGAACAATACACAGATACGCAGTATTTT
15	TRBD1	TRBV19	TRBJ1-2	CASSIEATGVYGYTF	TGTGCCAGTAGTATAGAGGCGACAGGGGTCTATGGCTACACCTTC
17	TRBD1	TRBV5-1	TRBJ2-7	CASSLVGTGAESYEQYF	TGCGCCAGCAGCTTGGTCGGGACAGGGGCGGAATCCTACGAGCAGTACTTC
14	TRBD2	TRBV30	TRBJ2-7	CAGTLAGLSYEQYF	TGTGCCGGAACTCTAGCGGGACTGTCCTACGAGCAGTACTTC
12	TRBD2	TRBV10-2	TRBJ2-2	CASTGGPGELFF	TGCGCCAGTACGGGGGGTCCCGGGGAGCTGTTTTTT
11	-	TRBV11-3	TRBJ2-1	CASSLANEQFF	TGTGCCAGCAGCTTGGCCAATGAGCAGTTCTTC
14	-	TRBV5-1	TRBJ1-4	CASSLGSYNEKLFF	TGCGCCAGCAGCTTGGGCAGTTATAATGAAAAACTGTTTTTT
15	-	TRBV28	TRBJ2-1	CASSAMGARYNEQFF	TGTGCCAGCAGCGCTATGGGGGCGAGGTACAATGAGCAGTTCTTC
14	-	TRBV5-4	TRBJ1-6	CASSLLSVGSPLHF	TGTGCCAGCAGCTTGCTGTCAGTGGGCTCACCCCTCCACTTT
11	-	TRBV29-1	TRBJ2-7	CSVDRGYEQYF	TGCAGCGTTGACAGAGGCTACGAGCAGTACTTC
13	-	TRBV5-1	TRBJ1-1	CASSRGGNTEAFF	TGCGCCAGCAGCCGCGGGGGGAACACTGAAGCTTTCTTT
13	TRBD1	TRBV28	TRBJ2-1	CASSSAGGFEQFF	TGTGCCAGCAGTTCGGCAGGGGGCTTCGAGCAGTTCTTC
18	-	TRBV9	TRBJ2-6	CASTEGGGGDSGANVLTF	TGTGCCAGCACCGAAGGAGGGGGGGGCGACTCTGGGGCCAACGTCCTGACTTTC
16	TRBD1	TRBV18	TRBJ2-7	CASSPYGQGARDEQYF	TGTGCCAGCTCACCCTATGGACAGGGGGCGCGGGACGAGCAGTACTTC
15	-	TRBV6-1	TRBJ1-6	CASSDESSYNSPLHF	TGTGCCAGCAGTGATGAGAGCTCCTATAATTCACCCCTCCACTTT
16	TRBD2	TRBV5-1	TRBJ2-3	CASSLEAGGRTDTQYF	TGCGCCAGCAGCTTGGAGGCGGGAGGCCGCACAGATACGCAGTATTTT
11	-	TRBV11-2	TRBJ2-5	CASSLAETQYF	TGTGCCAGCAGCTTAGCGGAGACCCAGTACTTC
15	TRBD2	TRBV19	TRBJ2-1	CASSFLAGTYNEQFF	TGTGCCAGTAGTTTTCTAGCGGGAACCTACAATGAGCAGTTCTTC
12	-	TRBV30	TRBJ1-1	CASRQENTEAFF	TGTGCCTCCCGACAGGAGAACACTGAAGCTTTCTTT
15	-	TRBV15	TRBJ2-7	CATSRDIAESGEQYF	TGTGCCACCAGCAGAGATATAGCGGAGTCGGGAGAGCAGTACTTC
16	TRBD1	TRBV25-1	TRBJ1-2	CASSPLWTGLNYGYTF	TGTGCCAGCAGTCCTCTTTGGACAGGGCTTAACTATGGCTACACCTTC
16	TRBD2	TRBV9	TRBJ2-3	CASSVGSGVSTDTQYF	TGTGCCAGCAGCGTAGGAAGCGGGGTAAGCACAGATACGCAGTATTTT
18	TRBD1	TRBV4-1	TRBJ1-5	CASSQDRGGQGYNQPQHF	TGCGCCAGCAGCCAAGATCGGGGTGGACAGGGGTACAATCAGCCCCAGCATTTT
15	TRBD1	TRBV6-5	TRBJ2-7	CASTSRDSQSYEQYF	TGTGCCAGCACCTCCAGGGACAGTCAAAGTTACGAGCAGTACTTC
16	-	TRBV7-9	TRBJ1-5	CASSLLVTGRDQPQHF	TGTGCCAGCAGCTTATTAGTGACAGGACGTGATCAGCCCCAGCATTTT
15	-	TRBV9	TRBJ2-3	CASSVGAQYTDTQYF	TGTGCCAGCAGCGTAGGGGCCCAGTACACAGATACGCAGTATTTT
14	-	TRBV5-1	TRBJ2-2	CASSLEADTGELFF	TGCGCCAGCAGCTTGGAAGCGGACACCGGGGAGCTGTTTTTT
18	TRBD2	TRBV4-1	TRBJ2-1	CASSQGALLAAPRNEQFF	TGCGCCAGCAGCCAAGGTGCCCTACTAGCGGCCCCTCGGAATGAGCAGTTCTTC
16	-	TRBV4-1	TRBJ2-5	CASSQTPTGAGETQYF	TGCGCCAGCAGCCAGACCCCTACCGGGGCGGGGGAGACCCAGTACTTC
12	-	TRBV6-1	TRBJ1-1	CASSETGLGAFF	TGTGCCAGCAGTGAAACCGGTCTAGGAGCTTTCTTT
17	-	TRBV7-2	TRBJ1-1	CASSLARGVMGGTEAFF	TGTGCCAGCAGCTTAGCGCGGGGAGTCATGGGAGGCACTGAAGCTTTCTTT
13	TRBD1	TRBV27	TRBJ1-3	CASTRTGGHTIYF	TGTGCCAGCACCAGGACAGGGGGGCACACCATATATTTT
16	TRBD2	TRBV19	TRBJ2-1	CASSMIGLAVYNEQFF	TGTGCCAGTAGTATGATAGGACTAGCAGTTTACAATGAGCAGTTCTTC
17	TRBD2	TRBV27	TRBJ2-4	CASSLIAGDLAKNIQYF	TGTGCCAGCAGTTTGATAGCGGGAGACCTAGCCAAAAACATTCAGTACTTC
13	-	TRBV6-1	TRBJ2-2	CASSQGNTGELFF	TGTGCCAGCAGCCAGGGAAACACCGGGGAGCTGTTTTTT
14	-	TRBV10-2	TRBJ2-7	CASSESVRGYEQYF	TGCGCCAGCAGTGAGTCGGTTAGGGGCTACGAGCAGTACTTC
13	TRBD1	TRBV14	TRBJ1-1	CASRRTGAIEAFF	TGTGCCAGCAGAAGGACAGGAGCTATTGAAGCTTTCTTT
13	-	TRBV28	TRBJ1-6	CASTFQGNSPLHF	TGTGCCAGCACTTTCCAGGGAAATTCACCCCTCCACTTT
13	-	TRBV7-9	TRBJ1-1	CASSLSPTVEAFF	TGTGCCAGCAGCCTGTCCCCGACAGTAGAAGCTTTCTTT
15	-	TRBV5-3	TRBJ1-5	CARSPTGNSNQPQHF	TGTGCCAGAAGCCCCACAGGGAATAGCAATCAGCCCCAGCATTTT
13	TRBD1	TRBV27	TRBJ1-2	CASSSGQGYGYTF	TGTGCCAGCAGTTCCGGACAGGGGTATGGCTACACCTTC
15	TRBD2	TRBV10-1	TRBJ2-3	CASSGLATGTDTQYF	TGCGCCAGCAGTGGACTAGCGACAGGCACAGATACGCAGTATTTT
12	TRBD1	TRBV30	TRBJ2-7	CAGDRGSYEQYF	TGTGCCGGGGACAGGGGGTCCTACGAGCAGTACTTC
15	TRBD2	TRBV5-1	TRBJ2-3	CASSPGGRSTDTQYF	TGCGCCAGCAGCCCGGGGGGACGGAGCACAGATACGCAGTATTTT
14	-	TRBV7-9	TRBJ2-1	CASSSLAPDNEQFF	TGTGCCAGCAGCTCCCTCGCGCCTGACAATGAGCAGTTCTTC
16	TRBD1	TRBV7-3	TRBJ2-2	CASSPPGTGVAGELFF	TGTGCCAGCAGCCCCCCCGGGACAGGGGTTGCCGGGGAGCTGTTTTTT
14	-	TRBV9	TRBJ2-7	CASSVEPLGYEQYF	TGTGCCAGCAGCGTAGAGCCCCTAGGCTACGAGCAGTACTTC
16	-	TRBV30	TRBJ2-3	CAWTRNVAGHTDTQYF	TGTGCCTGGACGAGGAATGTCGCGGGGCACACAGATACGCAGTATTTT
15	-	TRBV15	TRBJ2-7	CATSSIPEHSDEQYF	TGTGCCACCAGCAGTATTCCGGAGCACTCGGACGAGCAGTACTTC
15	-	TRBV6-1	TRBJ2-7	CASSEVKYEIYEQYF	TGTGCCAGCAGTGAAGTGAAGTATGAGATCTACGAGCAGTACTTC
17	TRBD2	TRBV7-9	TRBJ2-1	CASSKQTSGVPYNEQFF	TGTGCCAGCAGCAAGCAGACTAGCGGGGTCCCATACAATGAGCAGTTCTTC
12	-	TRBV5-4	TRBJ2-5	CASSAAGKTQYF	TGTGCCAGCAGTGCGGCGGGGAAGACCCAGTACTTC
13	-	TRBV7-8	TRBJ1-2	CASSLAENYGYTF	TGTGCCAGCAGCTTAGCCGAGAACTATGGCTACACCTTC
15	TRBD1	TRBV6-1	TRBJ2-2	CASTRGQTNTGELFF	TGTGCCAGCACGAGGGGACAGACGAACACCGGGGAGCTGTTTTTT
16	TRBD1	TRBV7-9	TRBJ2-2	CASSSRAGTDTGELFF	TGTGCCAGCAGCTCGAGGGCTGGGACAGACACCGGGGAGCTGTTTTTT